This T cell receptor beta chain is drawn from a study of CD8 T cells in Susac syndrome. Notes on the study in general: The TCR sequencing and HLA analysis in the study involved a relatively small number of individuals, as the study acknowledged.

With respect to this clonotype: As yet, its antigen is unknown.

TCR beta sequences were obtained from blood CD8+ and CD4+ T cells. Negative isolation yielded the CD8+ and CD4+ T cells, while FACS enriched the TEMRA cells. Random hexamers primed reverse transcription of about 0.5 to 1 ug RNA. Multiplex PCR with immunoSEQ amplified the TCR beta CDR3 across 54 Vbeta and 13 Jbeta. TCRdb processed the immunoSEQ multiplex PCR reads anew with MiXCR; each CDR3 protein has one entry. The sample has roughly 130,000 distinct CDR3 sequences; 90% to 95% are singletons. The V gene's germline CDR1 is SGHTA and CDR2 FQGNSA. CDR3 length equals 16 residues. V gave up 3 bases and J gave up 10 bases; unmatched junction bases: 10.

What was sequenced was CD4+ T cells from PBMCs. The receptor's source is a human donor in good health. This sequence joins TRBV7-2 and TRBJ2-1, with 12 bases matching TRBD2. CDR3: CASSLPRLAGESEQFF. CDR3 bases: TGTGCCAGCAGCTTGCCCCGACTAGCGGGAGAGAGCGAGCAGTTCTTC.